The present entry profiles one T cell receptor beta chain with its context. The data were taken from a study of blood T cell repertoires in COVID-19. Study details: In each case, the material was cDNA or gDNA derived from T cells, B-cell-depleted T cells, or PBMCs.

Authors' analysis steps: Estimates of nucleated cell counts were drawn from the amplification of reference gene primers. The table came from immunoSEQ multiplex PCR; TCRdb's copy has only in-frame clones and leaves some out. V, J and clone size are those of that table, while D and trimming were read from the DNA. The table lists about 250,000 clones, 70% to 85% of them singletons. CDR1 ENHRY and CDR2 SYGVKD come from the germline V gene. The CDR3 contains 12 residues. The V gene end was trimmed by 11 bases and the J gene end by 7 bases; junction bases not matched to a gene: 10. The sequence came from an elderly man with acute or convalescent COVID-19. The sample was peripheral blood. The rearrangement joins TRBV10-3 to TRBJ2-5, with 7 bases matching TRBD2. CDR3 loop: CAGAGEMGTQYF. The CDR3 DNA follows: TGTGCCGGGGCGGGAGAAATGGGGACCCAGTACTTC.